This T cell receptor beta chain was identified during a study of T cell responses to AZD1222 COVID-19 vaccine. Findings of the study overall: Reports say nearly half of spike-specific TCRs go after unmutated variant regions. The repertoires were collected only after the peak T cell response.

Only in-frame clones appear in the TCRdb table, and some are missing; sequencing was by immunoSEQ multiplex PCR. Seen here are about 110,000 clones, over 75% observed once, and the top ten hold more than 15%. In regard to this clone: Its target is unknown.

Trimming took off 2 bases at V and 0 bases at J, with 9 bases between the two ends. Looked up from germline, CDR1 is SNHLY and CDR2 is FYNNEI. The CDR3 length is 15 residues. This TCR came from an adult in good health. V is TRBV2 and J is TRBJ2-3, with no clear D. The sequenced sample was peripheral blood, obtained on day 0 of AZD1222 vaccination. CDR3 loop: CASSELVTSTDTQYF. CDR3 DNA sequence: TGTGCCAGCAGTGAATTGGTCACAAGCACAGATACGCAGTATTTT. The full variable domain, rest sourced from reference TRBV2 and TRBJ2-3, is EPEVTQTPSHQVTQMGQEVILRCVPISNHLYFYWYRQILGQKVEFLVSFYNNEISEKSEIFDDQFSVERPDGSNFTLKIRSTKLEDSAMYFCASSELVTSTDTQYFGPGTRLTVL.